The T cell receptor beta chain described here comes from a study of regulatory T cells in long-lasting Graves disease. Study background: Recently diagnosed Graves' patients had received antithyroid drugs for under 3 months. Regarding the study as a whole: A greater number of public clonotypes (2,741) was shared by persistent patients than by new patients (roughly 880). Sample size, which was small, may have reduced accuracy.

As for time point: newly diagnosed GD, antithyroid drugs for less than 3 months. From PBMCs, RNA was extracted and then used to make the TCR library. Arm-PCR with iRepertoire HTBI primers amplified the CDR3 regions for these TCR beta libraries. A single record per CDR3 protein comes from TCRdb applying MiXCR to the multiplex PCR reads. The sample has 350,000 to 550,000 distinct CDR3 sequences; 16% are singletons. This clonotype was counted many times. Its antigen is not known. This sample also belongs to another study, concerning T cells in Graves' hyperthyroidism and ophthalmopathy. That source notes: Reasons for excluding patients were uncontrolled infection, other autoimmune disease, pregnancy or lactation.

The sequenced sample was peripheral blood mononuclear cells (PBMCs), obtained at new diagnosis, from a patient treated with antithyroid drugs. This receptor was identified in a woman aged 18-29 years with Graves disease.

The chain's CDR3 is CASSSGDIQYF. The CDR3, as DNA: TGTGCCAGCAGCTCGGGGGACATTCAGTACTTC. This sequence joins TRBV7-2 and TRBJ2-4; D might be TRBD2 (6 bases). This CDR3 is 11 amino acids long. Germline lookup yields CDR1 SGHTA and CDR2 FQGNSA. Trimming took 4 bases from V and 8 from J, leaving 6 bases between them.